The T cell receptor (beta chain) under discussion was sequenced for a study of neoadjuvant anti-PD-1 for oral cavity cancer. Time point specified: after neoadjuvant nivolumab, at surgical resection. The CDR3 is 16 amino acids. V lost 5 bases, J lost 2 bases, and 12 bases stayed unmatched. The germline gives CDR1 PRHDT, CDR2 FYEKMQ (reference sequence). Profiling relied on immunoSEQ multiplex PCR, and the TCRdb table lists in-frame clones only, not all of them. In the table there are some 15,000 clones, approximately 70% of which are singletons. This receptor was identified in a person between 40 and 80 years old with oral cavity squamous cell carcinoma. Sequences were derived from PBMCs, sampled after nivolumab (anti-PD-1) treatment. The V call is TRBV13, the J call TRBJ2-7; 7 bases are shared with TRBD2. As DNA, the CDR3 is TGTGCCAGCAGCCCCACGGGACTACTAGCTCCCTACGAGCAGTACTTC. It encodes CASSPTGLLAPYEQYF.